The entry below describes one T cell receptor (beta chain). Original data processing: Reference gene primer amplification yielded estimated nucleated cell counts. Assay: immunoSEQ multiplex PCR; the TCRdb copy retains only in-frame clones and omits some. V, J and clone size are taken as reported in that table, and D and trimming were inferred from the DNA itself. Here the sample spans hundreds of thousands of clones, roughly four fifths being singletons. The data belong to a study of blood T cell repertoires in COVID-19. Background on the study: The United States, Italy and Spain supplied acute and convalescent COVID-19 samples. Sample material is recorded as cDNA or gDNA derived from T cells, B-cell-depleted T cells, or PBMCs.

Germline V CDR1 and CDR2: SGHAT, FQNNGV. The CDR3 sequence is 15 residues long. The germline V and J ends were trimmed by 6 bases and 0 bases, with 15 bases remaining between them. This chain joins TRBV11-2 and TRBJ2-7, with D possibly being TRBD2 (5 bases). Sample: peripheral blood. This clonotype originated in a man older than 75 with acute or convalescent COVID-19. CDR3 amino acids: CASRHLSGYSYEQYF. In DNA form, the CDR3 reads TGTGCCAGCAGGCATCTAAGCGGCTACTCCTACGAGCAGTACTTC.